The following is a TCR beta chain sequence with its context. Its antigen is not known. V shed 5 bases and J 3 bases; nucleotides not matched to a gene: 9. This CDR3 comprises 16 residues. Germline V gene sequence: CDR1 WNHNN, CDR2 SYGVQD (reference sequence). This sample was included in a study of OX40 agonist ivuxolimab in advanced cancers. Assay used: immunoSEQ multiplex PCR; TCRdb lists only in-frame clones, some missing. The sample yields roughly 63,000 clones, roughly 86% seen once. Autoimmune disease history or systemic immunosuppression led to patient exclusion. Notes on the study in general: Clonal expansion from baseline to week 6 occurred in both CD4+ and CD8+ T cells.

The sequencing used CD4+ or CD8+ T cells sorted from blood, collected in a trial of the OX40 agonist ivuxolimab. The chain carries TRBV10-1 and TRBJ2-2; 7 bases are shared with TRBD2. The TCR originated in an adult with an advanced solid tumor such as melanoma, head and neck, liver or kidney cancer. Here the CDR3 reads CASSRTRVLDTGELFF. CDR3 nucleotides: TGCGCCAGCAGTCGGACTAGAGTGTTGGACACCGGGGAGCTGTTTTTT.